The next 25 T cell receptor beta chains were all read from a single sample in a study of cytomegalovirus exposure and HLA in healthy donors (dated by TCRdb to about 2017). The protocol used for the library was the immunoSEQ multiplex PCR assay. For the multiplex PCR, a mixture combining 60 forward primers for TCR Vbeta segments and 13 reverse primers for TCR Jbeta segments was used. Imported from immuneACCESS, the table was reduced by TCRdb to in-frame sequences with V and J called. These copies leave out some clones; in studies compared against another copy, an unresolved V gene accounts for under half, and the cause of the remainder is not known. Within this sample are some 220,000 clones, with roughly 91% of them counted one time only. The ten largest clones add up to over 0.95% of the sample. Material for sequencing was PBMCs. These TCRs come from a woman under 30 in good health and CMV-seronegative.

The chain links TRBV2 to TRBJ2-3; the match to TRBD2 covers 10 bases. Germline assignment: CDR1 SNHLY and CDR2 FYNNEI. V shed 10 bases and J 0 bases; nucleotides not matched to a gene: 7. CDR3 length equals 15 residues. In DNA form, the CDR3 reads TGTGCCACCCAATTAGCGGGGGGCAGCACAGATACGCAGTATTTT. It encodes CATQLAGGSTDTQYF.

The chain is built from TRBV11-2 and TRBJ1-1, with 10 nucleotides matching TRBD1. The ends lost 8 bases at V and 1 base at J; junction bases unmatched: 19. This CDR3 comprises 19 residues. In germline, CDR1 is SGHAT, CDR2 FQNNGV. For the CDR3, the DNA is TGTGCCAGCGGCCCGGAGAGGGACAGGGGCATTTTAAGGAACACTGAAGCTTTCTTT. Translating it yields CASGPERDRGILRNTEAFF.

The V gene is TRBV6-5, the J gene TRBJ2-4; TRBD2 aligns across 8 bases. This CDR3 contains 14 residues. Germline values: CDR1 MNHEY, CDR2 SVGAGI. With 0 bases clipped from V and 10 bases from J, the junction kept 5 bases outside the gene matches. The CDR3 sequence is CASSYSGGGRIQYF. In DNA form, the CDR3 reads TGTGCCAGCAGTTACTCGGGCGGGGGGCGGATTCAGTACTTC.

The chain has TRBV18 and TRBJ2-5; TRBD1 agrees at 10 bases. TRBJ2-7 matches the DNA end more closely, so the J call is doubtful. Per the germline V gene, CDR1 is KGHSH and CDR2 is LQKENI. The CDR3 length is 14 residues. CDR3 in amino acids: CASSPRQGANEQYF. In nucleotides, the CDR3 is TGTGCCAGCTCACCCCGACAGGGGGCAAACGAGCAGTACTTC.

In nucleotides, the CDR3 is TGTGCCAGCAGCCGGGACAGCATGAACACTGAAGCTTTCTTT. Translated: CASSRDSMNTEAFF. The chain uses TRBV6-5 and TRBJ1-1, with 7 bases that match TRBD1. The ends lost 6 bases at V and 0 bases at J; junction bases unmatched: 4. Germline V lookup: CDR1 MNHEY, CDR2 SVGAGI. This CDR3 is built from 14 residues.

V and J are TRBV6-6 and TRBJ1-1; D gene uncertain. Trimming stripped 0 bases from V and 1 base from J, with 12 bases between. This CDR3 comprises 16 residues. The germline gives CDR1 MNHNY, CDR2 SVGAGI (reference sequence). Written as DNA, the CDR3 is TGTGCCAGCAGTTACTCGAATCCCCAAGCGAACACTGAAGCTTTCTTT. Protein: CASSYSNPQANTEAFF.

A single count supports this clone. The gene calls are TRBV10-3 and TRBJ2-7; D is perhaps TRBD2 (6 bases). This CDR3 has 13 amino acids. V was cut by 8 bases and J by 3 bases, with 14 bases left in between. CDR1 and CDR2 (germline): ENHRY, SYGVKD. CDR3 nucleotides: TGTGCCATCCGGAACGGGAGAGACTACGAGCAGTACTTC. It translates to CAIRNGRDYEQYF.

Concerning this clone itself: Without the conserved terminal phenylalanine or tryptophan, this CDR3 likely stems from a read error. The rearrangement joins TRBV18 to TRBJ1-2; TRBD1 matches 11 bases. This CDR3 has 15 residues. The V gene end was trimmed by 3 bases and the J gene end by 4 bases; junction bases not matched to a gene: 4. Germline-derived CDR1 and CDR2 are KGHSH and LQKENI. CDR3 region: CASSPDRGPSYGYTL. The CDR3 nucleotides read TGTGCCAGCTCACCGGACAGGGGGCCGAGCTATGGCTACACCCTC.

This rearrangement joins TRBV4-3 to TRBJ2-2; 8 bases map to TRBD1. The CDR3 runs 15 residues. In germline, CDR1 is LGHNA, CDR2 YSLEER. The V segment lost 4 bases and the J segment 5 bases; nucleotides outside the gene matches: 6. CDR3 region: CASSLSRGRTGELFF. CDR3 nucleotide sequence: TGCGCCAGCAGCCTTTCCAGGGGGCGGACCGGGGAGCTGTTTTTT.

This chain joins TRBV27 and TRBJ2-3, with D tentatively TRBD2 (6 bases). This CDR3 has 16 residues. V was trimmed by 3 bases and J by 1 base, leaving 14 bases between them. Germline loops: CDR1 MNHEY, CDR2 SMNVEV (reference sequence). CDR3 DNA sequence: TGTGCCAGCAGTTTCCGTCGAAGGGAGGGCACAGATACGCAGTATTTT. Translation: CASSFRRREGTDTQYF.

The chain has TRBV5-1 and TRBJ2-1; D may be TRBD1 (6 bases). This CDR3 contains 15 residues. CDR1 and CDR2 from the germline V gene are SGHRS and YFSETQ. V lost 3 bases to trimming and J lost 0 bases, with 10 bases between them. CDR3 in amino acids: CASSWTDSSYNEQFF. In nucleotides, the CDR3 is TGCGCCAGCAGCTGGACAGATAGCTCCTACAATGAGCAGTTCTTC. The full variable domain, completed using reference TRBV5-1 and TRBJ2-1, is KAGVTQTPRYLIKTRGQQVTLSCSPISGHRSVSWYQQTPGQGLQFLFEYFSETQRNKGNFPGRFSGRQFSNSRSEMNVSTLELGDSALYLCASSWTDSSYNEQFFGPGTRLTVL.

The chain joins TRBV13 to TRBJ2-5; tentative D call: TRBD1 (5 bases). The germline gives CDR1 PRHDT, CDR2 FYEKMQ (reference sequence). CDR3 size: 16 residues. The V and J ends lost 4 bases and 2 bases respectively, with 17 bases between them. The CDR3 coding sequence is TGTGCCAGCAGCTCGGCCGCAGTAGGGGCTCAAGAGACCCAGTACTTC. It encodes CASSSAAVGAQETQYF.

This chain links TRBV2 with TRBJ2-2; 10 nucleotides align to TRBD2. There are 16 residues in the CDR3. Per germline, CDR1 SNHLY and CDR2 FYNNEI. Unmatched junction bases numbered 4, after V lost 1 base and J lost 5 bases. Here the CDR3 reads CASSEGLAGGTGELFF. CDR3 sequence (DNA): TGTGCCAGCAGTGAAGGACTAGCGGGTGGTACCGGGGAGCTGTTTTTT.

This clone came up a few times. The rearrangement joins TRBV15 to TRBJ1-5; a weak D match, TRBD1 (6 bases). Germline V gene lookup returns CDR1 LNHNV and CDR2 YYDKDF (reference sequence). This CDR3 comprises 19 residues. The ends were cut back, 5 bases at V and 0 bases at J, with 23 bases in the middle. This CDR3 is CATSRSDLRTAYSNQPQHF. The CDR3 region has the DNA TGTGCCACCAGCCGATCAGACCTAAGGACAGCTTATAGCAATCAGCCCCAGCATTTT.

The chain is built from TRBV19 and TRBJ2-7, with D perhaps TRBD2 (5 bases). Germline CDR1 and CDR2: LNHDA and SQIVND (reference sequence). V lost 7 bases to trimming and J lost 6 bases, with 16 bases between them. CDR3 length: 13 amino acids. CDR3 protein: CASKEDGYSEQYF. The CDR3 nucleotides read TGTGCCAGTAAGGAGGACGGGTACTCCGAGCAGTACTTC.

This chain joins TRBV11-2 and TRBJ2-7; tentative D call: TRBD1 (7 bases). Germline CDR1 is SGHAT and CDR2 is FQNNGV. This CDR3 has 14 amino acids. Trimming removed 4 bases at V and 7 bases at J, with 17 bases between. CDR3 protein: CASSWYRGRGEQYF. CDR3 bases: TGTGCCAGCAGCTGGTACAGGGGCCGGGGGGAGCAGTACTTC.

The genes are TRBV7-9 and TRBJ2-2; possibly TRBD1 for D (6 bases). Germline CDR1 reads SEHNR; CDR2 reads FQNEAQ (reference sequence). The CDR3 has 13 amino acids. The germline V and J ends were trimmed by 9 bases and 4 bases, with 12 bases remaining between them. The CDR3 loop reads CARGAGATGELFF. The CDR3 DNA follows: TGTGCCAGAGGGGCAGGGGCCACCGGGGAGCTGTTTTTT. The full variable domain, its missing parts supplied by reference TRBV7-9 and TRBJ2-2, is DTGVSQNPRHKITKRGQNVTFRCDPISEHNRLYWYRQTLGQGPEFLTYFQNEAQLEKSRLLSDRFSAERPKGSFSTLEIQRTEQGDSAMYLCARGAGATGELFFGEGSRLTVL.

The chain combines TRBV7-9 with TRBJ2-1; TRBD1 might be the D (6 bases). In germline, CDR1 is SEHNR, CDR2 FQNEAQ (reference sequence). The V gene lost 0 bases and the J gene lost 4 bases, with 13 bases spanning the gap. The CDR3 is 16 residues long. CDR3 sequence (DNA): TGTGCCAGCAGCTTAGCGCGAGGGACACCATACAATGAGCAGTTCTTC. This gives the protein CASSLARGTPYNEQFF.

The chain recombines TRBV10-3 with TRBJ2-7; 7 positions match TRBD1. CDR1 ENHRY and CDR2 SYGVKD come from the germline V gene. There are 14 residues in the CDR3. Germline trimming cut 4 bases from V and 5 bases from J; bases unmatched to any gene: 8. The CDR3 coding sequence is TGTGCCATCAGTGCGCAGGGGGTGATTAACGAGCAGTACTTC. Amino acids: CAISAQGVINEQYF.

The chain joins TRBV29-1 to TRBJ2-3; TRBD2 matches 10 bases. The CDR3 runs to 16 residues. The junction had 11 bases not matched to a gene; V was cut back by 7 bases and J by 1 base. CDR1 SQVTM and CDR2 ANQGSEA come from the germline V gene. CDR3 DNA: TGCAGCGCCGTAGCGGGGGGTGAGTTCGGCACAGATACGCAGTATTTT. It codes for CSAVAGGEFGTDTQYF.

This clone was recorded only once. V and J are TRBV7-9 and TRBJ2-2; possibly TRBD2 for D (5 bases). The CDR3 length is 13 residues. The germline V and J ends were trimmed by 5 bases and 8 bases, with 12 bases remaining between them. Germline CDR1 SEHNR, CDR2 FQNEAQ (reference sequence). The CDR3 sequence is CASSANSGGELFF. As DNA, the CDR3 is TGTGCCAGCAGCGCGAATTCGGGAGGGGAGCTGTTTTTT.

The chain carries TRBV5-6 and TRBJ2-2; tentatively, D is TRBD1 (6 bases). The CDR3 length is 14 residues. V gave up 4 bases and J gave up 6 bases, with 13 bases separating them. Germline V gene data show CDR1 as SGHDT and CDR2 as YYEEEE. CDR3 loop: CASSRVDSSGELFF. CDR3 nucleotide sequence: TGTGCCAGCAGCCGCGTGGACAGTTCCGGGGAGCTGTTTTTT.

The chain carries TRBV6-6 and TRBJ2-7, with D unresolved. This CDR3 has 14 amino acids. Trimming took 4 bases from V and 3 from J, leaving 13 bases between them. Looked up from germline, CDR1 is MNHNY and CDR2 is SVGAGI (reference sequence). The CDR3: CASSLSGSRYEQYF. In DNA, the CDR3 is TGTGCCAGCAGTTTATCAGGCAGCCGCTACGAGCAGTACTTC.

CDR3 amino acids: CASSLVGGPGTDTQYF. The CDR3 bases are TGTGCCAGCAGCTTGGTGGGGGGGCCGGGCACAGATACGCAGTATTTT. The V call is TRBV5-8, the J call TRBJ2-3, with a tentative D call TRBD2 (7 bases). V was cut by 0 bases and J by 1 base, with 12 bases left in between. CDR3 length equals 16 residues. Germline V lookup: CDR1 SGHTS, CDR2 YDEGEE.

The chain has TRBV9 and TRBJ2-3, with 11 bases matching TRBD2. The trim removed 5 bases at V and 2 bases at J, leaving 13 bases unmatched. Per the germline V gene, CDR1 is SGDLS and CDR2 is YYNGEE. CDR3 length equals 18 residues. CDR3 in DNA: TGTGCCAGCAGTATACTAGCGGGGGCCCCGAGGGTCACAGATACGCAGTATTTT. It encodes CASSILAGAPRVTDTQYF. Complete variable domain (other parts from reference TRBV9 and TRBJ2-3): DSGVTQTPKHLITATGQRVTLRCSPRSGDLSVYWYQQSLDQGLQFLIQYYNGEERAKGNILERFSAQQFPDLHSELNLSSLELGDSALYFCASSILAGAPRVTDTQYFGPGTRLTVL.